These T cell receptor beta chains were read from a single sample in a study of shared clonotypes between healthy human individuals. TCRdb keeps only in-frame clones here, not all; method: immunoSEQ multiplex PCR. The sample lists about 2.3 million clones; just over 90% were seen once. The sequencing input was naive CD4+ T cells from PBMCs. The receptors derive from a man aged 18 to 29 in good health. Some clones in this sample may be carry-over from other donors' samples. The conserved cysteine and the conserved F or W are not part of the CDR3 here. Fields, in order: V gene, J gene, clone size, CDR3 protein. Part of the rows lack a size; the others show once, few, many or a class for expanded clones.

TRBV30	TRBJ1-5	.	AWSGQGLEQPQH
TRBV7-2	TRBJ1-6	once	ASSGQSYNSPLH
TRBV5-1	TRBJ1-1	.	ASRRVNTEAF
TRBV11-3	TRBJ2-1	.	ASSLDGEGLREQF
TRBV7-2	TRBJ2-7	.	ASSPDSGRGRGEQY
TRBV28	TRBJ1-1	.	ASSLYPSGGMNTEAF
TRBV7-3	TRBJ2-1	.	ASSSDAGGGNNEQF
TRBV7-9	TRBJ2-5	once	ASSPKLVASGIGETQY
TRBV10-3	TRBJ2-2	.	AIQVPGQGEPGELF
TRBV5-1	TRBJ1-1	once	ASSSTGEKLAF
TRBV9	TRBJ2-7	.	ASSVDGGGEQY
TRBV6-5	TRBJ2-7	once	ASSYSWKTSYEQY
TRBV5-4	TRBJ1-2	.	ASSSMTVGGYGYT
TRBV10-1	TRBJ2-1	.	ASSPTSGRRNEQF
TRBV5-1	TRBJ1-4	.	ASSRSVQGRTNEKLF
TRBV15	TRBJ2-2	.	ATSNHRVLNTGELF
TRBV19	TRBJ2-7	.	ASRRNPGGADEQY
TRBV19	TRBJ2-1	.	ASSIRRTEQF
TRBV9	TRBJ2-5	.	ASSTGQVGETQY
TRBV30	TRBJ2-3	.	AWRLAALDTQY
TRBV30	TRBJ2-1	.	AWSKGQGRYNEQF
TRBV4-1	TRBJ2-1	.	ASLPPGANEQF
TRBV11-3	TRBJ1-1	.	ASSLGEAATGEAF
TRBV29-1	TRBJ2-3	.	SVGQGFDTQY
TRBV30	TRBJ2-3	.	AFRLAGTDTQY
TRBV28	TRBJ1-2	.	ASSLRSDYGYT
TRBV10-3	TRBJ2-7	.	AIKDRSSYEQY
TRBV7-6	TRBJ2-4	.	ASSSTRLAKNIQY